This T cell receptor beta chain derives from a study of PD-L1 blockade in urothelial cancer. Overall study: Atezolizumab (1,200 mg intravenously every 3 weeks) began in about 2014 for patients. Prior chemotherapy ranged from 0 to 3 regimens per patient. Blood was subjected to analysis at 3 weeks (second dose) and 6 weeks following treatment start.

Assay: immunoSEQ multiplex PCR; the TCRdb copy retains only in-frame clones and omits some. This table has 45,000 to 65,000 clones, over 75% appearing once. Sequenced here: PBMCs, sampled around atezolizumab (anti-PD-L1) treatment. The sequence came from a man aged 35 to 55 with urothelial cancer.

CDR3 region: CASSVGTSGNNEQFF. The CDR3 region has the DNA TGTGCCAGCAGCGTCGGGACTAGCGGGAACAATGAGCAGTTCTTC. V and J are TRBV9 and TRBJ2-1, with 13 bases matching TRBD2. The germline V gene encodes CDR1 SGDLS and CDR2 YYNGEE. V was pared by 2 bases and J by 5 bases, with 1 base of the junction left unmatched. CDR3 size: 15 residues.